The next 17 T cell receptor beta chains were all read from a single sample in a study of Ad26.COV2.S vaccination and SARS-CoV-2 variants. Noted treatment: over 15 received Ad26.COV2.S at low or high dose, single or two shots; about 5 received placebo; per-sample allocation not given. Sampling was done on day 63 after the first vaccine or placebo injection. Clones were read by immunoSEQ multiplex PCR, and TCRdb kept only the in-frame ones, dropping some. This table holds about 350,000 clones, 88% found once. Sequences were derived from peripheral blood, sampled in a trial of Ad26.COV2.S vaccine versus placebo. These receptors came from a person between 18 and 65 years old who received the Ad26.COV2.S COVID-19 vaccine or a placebo.

The chain couples TRBV6-2 or TRBV6-3 to TRBJ1-4; D gene ambiguous. The CDR3 is 14 amino acids. The V gene's germline CDR1 is MNHEY and CDR2 SVGEGT. V lost 2 bases and J 8 bases, leaving 12 bases between the germline ends. CDR3 region: CASSYTGRTEKLFF. DNA for the CDR3: TGTGCCAGCAGTTACACGGGGAGGACCGAAAAACTGTTTTTT.

V is TRBV11-1 and J is TRBJ2-7; D may match TRBD1 or TRBD2 (5 bases each). The V end lost 7 bases, the J end lost 5 bases, and 15 bases lay between the germline ends. Per the germline V gene, CDR1 is SGHAT and CDR2 is FQDESV (reference sequence). The CDR3 is made up of 13 amino acids. The CDR3 reads CASTPGARNEQYF. The CDR3 DNA reads as TGTGCCAGCACCCCCGGGGCGCGTAACGAGCAGTACTTC.

In nucleotides, the CDR3 is TGTGCCAGTAGTAGGGGCGTGAGGAGCTCCTACGAGCAGTACTTC. Residues: CASSRGVRSSYEQYF. The chain combines TRBV19 with TRBJ2-7, with D possibly TRBD1 on 5 matching bases. The CDR3 runs 15 residues. The V end was cut by 4 bases, the J end by 0 bases, with 13 bases between. CDR1 is LNHDA, CDR2 SQIVND, per germline (reference sequence).

The V gene is TRBV30, the J gene TRBJ1-3; D might be TRBD1 (6 bases). Looked up from germline, CDR1 is GTSNPN and CDR2 is SVGIG (reference sequence). V was shortened by 3 bases and J by 1 base, with 13 bases between the two germline ends. The CDR3 loop spans 15 amino acids. The CDR3 sequence is CAWSQRGGSGNTIYF. The CDR3 DNA sequence: TGTGCCTGGAGCCAAAGGGGGGGGTCTGGAAACACCATATATTTT.

This chain joins TRBV30 and TRBJ2-3; 9 bases align to TRBD1. The germline gives CDR1 GTSNPN, CDR2 SVGIG (reference sequence). The CDR3 loop spans 14 amino acids. The V gene end was trimmed by 0 bases and the J gene end by 3 bases; junction bases not matched to a gene: 1. In nucleotides, the CDR3 is TGTGCCTGGAGTGTAGGGACAGGGACAGATACGCAGTATTTT. It specifies CAWSVGTGTDTQYF.

J is TRBJ1-5 and V is TRBV5-8, with D uncertain. Germline V gene data show CDR1 as SGHTS and CDR2 as YDEGEE. The germline V and J ends were trimmed by 1 base and 7 bases, with 18 bases remaining between them. CDR3 length: 16 amino acids. The CDR3 DNA is TGTGCCAGCAGCTTGAGTGTGCGGCCCCGCGGGCAGCCCCAGCATTTT. It is translated as CASSLSVRPRGQPQHF.

V gene TRBV6-4 combines with J gene TRBJ2-1, with 8 bases lining up with TRBD1. Trimming took 0 bases from V and 6 from J; bases not matched to a gene: 7. The CDR3 runs 16 residues. Germline CDR1 reads MRHNA; CDR2 reads SNTAGT. In DNA form, the CDR3 reads TGTGCCAGCAGTGACTCGTTCCGGGACAGGTCCAATGAGCAGTTCTTC. It yields the protein CASSDSFRDRSNEQFF.

The chain carries TRBV5-1 and TRBJ1-1; D gene ambiguous. Germline CDR1 reads SGHRS; CDR2 reads YFSETQ. V lost 4 bases, J lost 1 base, and 8 bases lay in between. The CDR3 runs to 13 residues. DNA of the CDR3: TGCGCCAGCAGCCCTCGACAGAACACTGAAGCTTTCTTT. Encoded protein: CASSPRQNTEAFF. The full variable domain, rest sourced from reference TRBV5-1 and TRBJ1-1, is KAGVTQTPRYLIKTRGQQVTLSCSPISGHRSVSWYQQTPGQGLQFLFEYFSETQRNKGNFPGRFSGRQFSNSRSEMNVSTLELGDSALYLCASSPRQNTEAFFGQGTRLTVV.

The chain recombines TRBV20-1 with TRBJ1-2, with D possibly being TRBD1 (5 bases). Trimming took 3 bases from V and 3 from J, leaving 8 bases between them. The CDR3 runs 12 residues. Germline values: CDR1 DFQATT, CDR2 SNEGSKA (reference sequence). CDR3 DNA: TGCAGTGCTAGTGACAGTTACTATGGCTACACCTTC. Translated, it gives CSASDSYYGYTF.

The genes are TRBV10-3 and TRBJ1-2; 7 nucleotides match TRBD1. Per the germline V gene, CDR1 is ENHRY and CDR2 is SYGVKD. The V and J ends lost 4 bases and 5 bases, in that order; junction bases with no gene match: 10. CDR3 size: 15 residues. CDR3: CAISVTVGGGYGYTF. The CDR3 nucleotides read TGTGCCATCAGTGTGACCGTAGGGGGCGGGTATGGCTACACCTTC.

V usage is TRBV7-3 and J usage is TRBJ2-3; no firm D call. Trimming removed 8 bases at V and 2 bases at J, with 11 bases between. The CDR3 covers 13 residues. Germline-derived CDR1 and CDR2 are SGHTA and FQGTGA. The CDR3 DNA reads as TGTGCCAGCGGGAAAGGGATCACAGATACGCAGTATTTT. Protein: CASGKGITDTQYF.

This chain joins TRBV4-3 and TRBJ2-5, with D perhaps matching TRBD2 (5 bases). Germline loops: CDR1 LGHNA, CDR2 YSLEER. The CDR3 is made up of 16 amino acids. Trimming cost V 1 base and J 2 bases, with 14 bases left between them. The CDR3 region is CASSQGARPGQETQYF. For the CDR3, the DNA is TGCGCCAGCAGCCAAGGTGCACGCCCGGGGCAAGAGACCCAGTACTTC.

The V gene is TRBV28, the J gene TRBJ1-2, with TRBD1 identical over 7 bases. CDR1 and CDR2 (germline): MDHEN, SYDVKM. CDR3 length equals 15 residues. J gave up 4 bases and V 7 bases, and 12 bases lay outside the gene matches. DNA for the CDR3: TGTGCCAGCATCCCTTACAGGGGCGATACCTATGGCTACACCTTC. Translated, it gives CASIPYRGDTYGYTF.

The chain is built from TRBV19 and TRBJ2-3; D unclear. The CDR3 spans 13 residues. Per the germline V gene, CDR1 is LNHDA and CDR2 is SQIVND (reference sequence). V shed 4 bases and J shed 5 bases, with 10 bases lying between them. CDR3 sequence reads: CASSNLDEDTQYF. The CDR3 DNA reads TGTGCCAGTAGTAACTTGGATGAAGATACGCAGTATTTT.

The chain couples TRBV4-2 to TRBJ2-1; 10 nucleotides agree with TRBD2. J gave up 6 bases and V 0 bases, and 14 bases lay outside the gene matches. The CDR3 is 19 amino acids. CDR1 and CDR2 (germline): LGHNA, YNFKEQ. CDR3 protein: CASSQDEPSGGLSGNEQFF. The CDR3 DNA is TGTGCCAGCAGCCAAGATGAGCCTAGCGGGGGATTATCAGGCAATGAGCAGTTCTTC.

The chain carries TRBV7-2 and TRBJ1-3; D gene ambiguous. This CDR3 spans 16 amino acids. Germline V gene lookup returns CDR1 SGHTA and CDR2 FQGNSA. V lost 2 bases and J 0 bases, leaving 11 bases between the germline ends. The DNA of the CDR3 is TGTGCCAGCAGCTTAACAGCCCGGGGCTCTGGAAACACCATATATTTT. Translation: CASSLTARGSGNTIYF. The full variable domain, with the rest looked up from reference TRBV7-2 and TRBJ1-3, is GAGVSQSPSNKVTEKGKDVELRCDPISGHTALYWYRQSLGQGLEFLIYFQGNSAPDKSGLPSDRFSAERTGGSVSTLTIQRTQQEDSAVYLCASSLTARGSGNTIYFGEGSWLTVV.

The chain couples TRBV6-5 to TRBJ1-1; no clear D gene. V was pared by 0 bases and J by 3 bases, with 11 bases between. The CDR3 totals 15 residues. The V gene's germline CDR1 is MNHEY and CDR2 SVGAGI. The CDR3 region has the DNA TGTGCCAGCAGTTACTCGACGGTTCTTTACACTGAAGCTTTCTTT. Its protein is CASSYSTVLYTEAFF.